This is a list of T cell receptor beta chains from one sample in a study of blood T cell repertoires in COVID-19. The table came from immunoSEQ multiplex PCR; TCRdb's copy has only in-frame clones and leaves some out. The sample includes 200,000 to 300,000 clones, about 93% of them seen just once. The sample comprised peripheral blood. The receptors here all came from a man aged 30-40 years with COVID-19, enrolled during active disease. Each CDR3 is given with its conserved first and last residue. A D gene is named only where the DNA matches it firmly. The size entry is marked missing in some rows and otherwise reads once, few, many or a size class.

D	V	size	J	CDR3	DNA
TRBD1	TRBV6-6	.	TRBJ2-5	CASSRLNSGQGFQTQYF	TGTGCCAGCAGCCGACTCAACTCGGGACAGGGGTTTCAGACCCAGTACTTC
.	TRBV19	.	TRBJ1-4	CASSIDPGTNEKLFF	TGTGCCAGTAGTATAGACCCAGGAACTAATGAAAAACTGTTTTTT
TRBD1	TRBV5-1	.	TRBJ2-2	CASSIIRGRDTGELFF	TGCGCCAGCAGCATCATCAGGGGGCGCGACACCGGGGAGCTGTTTTTT
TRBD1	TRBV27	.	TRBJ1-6	CASSPWDRLYNSPLHF	TGTGCCAGCAGTCCCTGGGACAGGCTTTATAATTCACCCCTCCACTTT
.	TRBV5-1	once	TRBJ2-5	CASRDNQETQYF	TGCGCCAGCCGGGACAATCAAGAGACCCAGTACTTC
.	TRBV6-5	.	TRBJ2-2	CASSYSSGATGELFF	TGTGCCAGCAGTTACTCATCAGGGGCCACCGGGGAGCTGTTTTTT
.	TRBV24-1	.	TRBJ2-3	CATSDLGEAQYF	TGTGCCACCAGTGATTTGGGGGAGGCGCAGTATTTT
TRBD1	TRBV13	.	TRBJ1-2	CASSFGQANYGYTF	TGTGCCAGCAGCTTTGGACAGGCTAACTATGGCTACACCTTC
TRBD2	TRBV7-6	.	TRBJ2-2	CASSPGLVIDTGELFF	TGTGCCAGCAGCCCGGGACTAGTGATCGACACCGGGGAGCTGTTTTTT
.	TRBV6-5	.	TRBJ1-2	CASTLEQGSNYGYTF	TGTGCCAGCACTCTGGAACAGGGATCGAACTATGGCTACACCTTC
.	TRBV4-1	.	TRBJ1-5	CASSQHASGSRAQHF	TGCGCCAGCAGCCAACACGCGTCGGGGTCCCGGGCCCAGCATTTT
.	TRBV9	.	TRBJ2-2	CASSVEPSTPEELFF	TGTGCCAGCAGCGTAGAGCCTAGTACCCCCGAGGAGCTGTTTTTT
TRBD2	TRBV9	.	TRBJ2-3	CASSVAAGGPSTDTQYF	TGTGCCAGCAGCGTAGCAGCGGGGGGGCCTAGCACAGATACGCAGTATTTT
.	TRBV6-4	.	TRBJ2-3	CASSDSGVADTQYF	TGTGCCAGCAGTGACTCAGGAGTGGCAGATACGCAGTATTTT
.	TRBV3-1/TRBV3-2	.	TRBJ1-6	CASSQDPRGNSPLHF	TGTGCCAGCAGCCAAGATCCCAGGGGCAATTCACCCCTCCACTTT
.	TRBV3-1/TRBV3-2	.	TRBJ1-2	CASSQRSGAGGYTF	TGTGCCAGCAGCCAAAGGTCAGGGGCCGGTGGCTACACCTTC
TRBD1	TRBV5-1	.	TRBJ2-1	CASSLDRGSYNEQFF	TGCGCCAGCAGCTTGGACAGGGGTTCCTACAATGAGCAGTTCTTC
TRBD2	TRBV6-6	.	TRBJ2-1	CASSERGLTYNEQFF	TGTGCCAGCAGCGAGCGGGGGCTCACGTACAATGAGCAGTTCTTC
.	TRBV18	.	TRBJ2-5	CASSPSTGAGETQYF	TGTGCCAGCTCACCTTCTACAGGGGCGGGGGAGACCCAGTACTTC
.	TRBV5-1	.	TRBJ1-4	CASSPGGSENEKLFF	TGCGCCAGCAGCCCGGGGGGGTCGGAGAATGAAAAACTGTTTTTT
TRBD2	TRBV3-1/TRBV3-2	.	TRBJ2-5	CASSPTLAGGEETQYF	TGTGCCAGCAGCCCTACCCTAGCGGGGGGCGAAGAGACCCAGTACTTC
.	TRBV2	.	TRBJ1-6	CASSDESPVDSPLHF	TGTGCCAGCAGTGACGAAAGCCCGGTGGATTCACCCCTCCACTTT
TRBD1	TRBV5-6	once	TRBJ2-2	CASSTHGQGTAGELFF	TGTGCCAGCAGCACACACGGACAGGGTACCGCCGGGGAGCTGTTTTTT
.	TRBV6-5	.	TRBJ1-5	CASSYSLGAGQPQHF	TGTGCCAGCAGTTACTCTCTGGGGGCAGGACAGCCCCAGCATTTT
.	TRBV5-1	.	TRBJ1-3	CASSFSYQASGNTIYF	TGCGCCAGCAGCTTCAGTTACCAGGCCTCTGGAAACACCATATATTTT
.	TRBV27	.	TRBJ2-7	CASSLGKEVVAAEQYF	TGTGCCAGCAGTTTAGGGAAGGAGGTGGTGGCCGCTGAGCAGTACTTC
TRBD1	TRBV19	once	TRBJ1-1	CASSTRGLGTEAFF	TGTGCCAGTAGTACCAGGGGGCTAGGCACTGAAGCTTTCTTT
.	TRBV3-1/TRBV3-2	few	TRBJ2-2	CASSPRYTGELFF	TGTGCCAGCAGCCCCCGTTATACCGGGGAGCTGTTTTTT
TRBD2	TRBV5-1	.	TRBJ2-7	CASSPSGASSYEQYF	TGCGCCAGCAGCCCTAGCGGGGCGAGCTCCTACGAGCAGTACTTC
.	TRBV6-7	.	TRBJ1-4	CASRSADVSGGEKLFF	TGTGCCAGCAGATCGGCTGACGTCTCCGGAGGTGAAAAACTGTTTTTT
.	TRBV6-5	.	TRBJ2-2	CASRSGGANTGELFF	TGTGCCAGCAGATCCGGGGGAGCGAACACCGGGGAGCTGTTTTTT
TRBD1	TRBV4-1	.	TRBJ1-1	CASSQEWTGGKNTEAFF	TGCGCCAGCAGCCAGGAGTGGACAGGGGGCAAGAACACTGAAGCTTTCTTT
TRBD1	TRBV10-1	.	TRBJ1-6	CASSESIISTGISSKVNSPLHF	TGCGCCAGCAGTGAGTCTATAATATCGACAGGGATAAGTTCAAAAGTTAATTCACCCCTCCACTTT
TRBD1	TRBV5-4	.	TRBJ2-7	CASSGRGPDEQYF	TGTGCCAGCAGCGGCAGGGGGCCTGACGAGCAGTACTTC
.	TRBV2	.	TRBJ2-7	CASSGIQSSYEQYF	TGTGCCAGCAGCGGGATCCAGAGCTCCTACGAGCAGTACTTC
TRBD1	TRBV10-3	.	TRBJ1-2	CAISPDREGYTF	TGTGCCATCAGTCCGGACAGGGAAGGCTACACCTTC
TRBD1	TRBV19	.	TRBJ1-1	CASRQGAFNTEAFF	TGTGCCAGCCGACAGGGGGCCTTTAACACTGAAGCTTTCTTT
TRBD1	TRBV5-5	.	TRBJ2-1	CASSLGVQGARNEQFF	TGTGCCAGCAGCTTGGGGGTCCAGGGGGCTCGGAATGAGCAGTTCTTC
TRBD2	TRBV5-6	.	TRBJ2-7	CASSPGLAGGLEQYF	TGTGCCAGCAGCCCAGGACTAGCGGGGGGTTTGGAGCAGTACTTC
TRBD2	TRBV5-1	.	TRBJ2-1	CASSLVRGGPSNEQFF	TGCGCCAGCAGCTTGGTGCGCGGGGGGCCCAGCAATGAGCAGTTCTTC
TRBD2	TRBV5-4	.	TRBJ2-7	CASSLEAGVREQYF	TGTGCCAGCAGCTTGGAAGCGGGGGTGAGAGAGCAGTACTTC
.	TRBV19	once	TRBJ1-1	CASSIHRDGTEAFF	TGTGCCAGTAGTATCCACAGGGACGGCACTGAAGCTTTCTTT
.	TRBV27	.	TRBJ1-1	CASSTTGTEAFF	TGTGCCAGCAGTACCACAGGGACCGAAGCTTTCTTT
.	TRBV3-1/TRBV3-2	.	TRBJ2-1	CASSQEIGDEQFF	TGTGCCAGCAGCCAAGAAATAGGGGATGAGCAGTTCTTC
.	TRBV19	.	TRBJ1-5	CASSIGSQPQHF	TGTGCCAGTAGTATAGGGAGTCAGCCCCAGCATTTT
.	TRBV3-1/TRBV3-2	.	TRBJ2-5	CASSQSRGGKTQYF	TGTGCCAGCAGCCAATCTAGGGGTGGCAAGACCCAGTACTTC
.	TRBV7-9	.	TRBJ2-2	CASSLASGAGELFF	TGTGCCAGCAGCTTAGCGTCAGGGGCCGGGGAGCTGTTTTTT
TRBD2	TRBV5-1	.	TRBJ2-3	CATTSGGGQADTQYF	TGTGCAACCACCTCGGGCGGGGGGCAGGCAGATACGCAGTATTTT
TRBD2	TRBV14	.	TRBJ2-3	CASRSGISTDTQYF	TGTGCCAGCAGAAGCGGGATCAGCACAGATACGCAGTATTTT
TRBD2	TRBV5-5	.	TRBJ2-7	CASSLSVTSDYEQYF	TGTGCCAGCAGCTTGTCTGTGACTAGCGACTACGAGCAGTACTTC
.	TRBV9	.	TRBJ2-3	CASSQKTGLSTDTQYF	TGTGCCAGCAGCCAAAAAACAGGGTTGAGCACAGATACGCAGTATTTT